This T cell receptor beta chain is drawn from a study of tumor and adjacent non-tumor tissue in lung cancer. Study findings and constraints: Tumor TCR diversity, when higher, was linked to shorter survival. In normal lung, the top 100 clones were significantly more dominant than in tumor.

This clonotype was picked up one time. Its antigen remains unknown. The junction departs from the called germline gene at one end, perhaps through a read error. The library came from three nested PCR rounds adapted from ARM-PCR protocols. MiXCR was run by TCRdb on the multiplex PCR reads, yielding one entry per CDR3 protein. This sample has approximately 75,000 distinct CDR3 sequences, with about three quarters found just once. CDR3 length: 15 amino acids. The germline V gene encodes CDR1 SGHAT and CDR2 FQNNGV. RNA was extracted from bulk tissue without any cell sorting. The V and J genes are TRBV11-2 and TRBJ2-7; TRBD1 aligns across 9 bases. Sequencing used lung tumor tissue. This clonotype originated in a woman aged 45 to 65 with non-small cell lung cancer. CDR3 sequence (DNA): TGTGCCAGCAGCACCGGGACAGGGTGCATCTACGAGCAGTATTTC. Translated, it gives CASSTGTGCIYEQYF. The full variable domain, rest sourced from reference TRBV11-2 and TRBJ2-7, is EAGVAQSPRYKIIEKRQSVAFWCNPISGHATLYWYQQILGQGPKLLIQFQNNGVVDDSQLPKDRFSAERLKGVDSTLKIQPAKLEDSAVYLCASSTGTGCIYEQYFGPGTRLTVT.